Listed here are 32 T cell receptor beta chains from one sample, sequenced in a study of blood T cell repertoires in COVID-19. Repertoires were generated with immunoSEQ multiplex PCR, while TCRdb's copy carries only in-frame clones and drops some. This sample has 160,000 or so clones; approximately 84% occur once, and the top ten carry 14%. Sequences were obtained from peripheral blood. These receptors were obtained from a woman over 75 with acute or convalescent COVID-19.

This chain connects TRBV18 to TRBJ2-3, with D maybe TRBD2 (5 bases). There are 16 residues in the CDR3. Trimming stripped 3 bases from V and 4 bases from J, with 17 bases between. Germline values: CDR1 KGHSH, CDR2 LQKENI. CDR3: CASSPLSGPGPDTQYF. The CDR3 nucleotides are TGTGCCAGCTCACCTCTGAGCGGCCCCGGCCCAGATACGCAGTATTTT.

V and J are TRBV6-5 and TRBJ2-1, with 12 bases aligning to TRBD2. The V gene end was trimmed by 2 bases and the J gene end by 6 bases; junction bases not matched to a gene: 5. Looked up from germline, CDR1 is MNHEY and CDR2 is SVGAGI. This CDR3 comprises 16 residues. Here the CDR3 reads CASSYGTSGPRNEQFF. In DNA, the CDR3 is TGTGCCAGCAGTTACGGGACTAGCGGGCCCCGCAATGAGCAGTTCTTC.

The V and J genes are TRBV2 and TRBJ2-3; TRBD2 matches 8 bases. The J segment lost 8 bases and the V segment lost 6 bases, leaving 7 bases of the junction unmatched. CDR1 and CDR2 from the germline V gene are SNHLY and FYNNEI. CDR3 length equals 13 residues. CDR3 in DNA: TGTGCCAGCAGGGTCGGGACTAGTGGTACGCAGTATTTT. Its translation: CASRVGTSGTQYF.

The V gene is TRBV19, the J gene TRBJ1-4; the match to TRBD1 covers 9 bases. The junction had 7 bases not matched to a gene; V was cut back by 5 bases and J by 12 bases. This CDR3 contains 13 residues. The germline V gene encodes CDR1 LNHDA and CDR2 SQIVND (reference sequence). In DNA form, the CDR3 reads TGTGCCAGTAGTGCTCTACAGGGGGCTGAACTGTTTTTT. It yields the protein CASSALQGAELFF. The complete variable domain, with remaining parts taken from reference TRBV19 and TRBJ1-4, reads DGGITQSPKYLFRKEGQNVTLSCEQNLNHDAMYWYRQDPGQGLRLIYYSQIVNDFQKGDIAEGYSVSREKKESFPLTVTSAQKNPTAFYLCASSALQGAELFFGSGTQLSVL.

This chain connects TRBV18 to TRBJ1-6; D is ambiguous. The CDR3 runs 13 residues. With 3 bases removed from V and 7 bases from J, the gap between germline ends came to 7 bases. Per the germline V gene, CDR1 is KGHSH and CDR2 is LQKENI. CDR3 sequence: CASSPGPNSPLHF. CDR3 sequence (DNA): TGTGCCAGCTCACCGGGCCCGAATTCACCCCTCCACTTT.

This clone was seen a few times. The chain is built from TRBV19 and TRBJ2-3, with D perhaps matching TRBD2 (7 bases). This CDR3 is 16 amino acids long. Germline assignment: CDR1 LNHDA and CDR2 SQIVND (reference sequence). V was trimmed by 4 bases and J by 2 bases, leaving 16 bases between them. The CDR3 reads CASSRVGGRDTDTQYF. The CDR3 DNA is TGTGCCAGTAGTAGGGTGGGGGGGCGAGACACAGATACGCAGTATTTT. Filled out from reference TRBV19 and TRBJ2-3, the complete variable domain reads DGGITQSPKYLFRKEGQNVTLSCEQNLNHDAMYWYRQDPGQGLRLIYYSQIVNDFQKGDIAEGYSVSREKKESFPLTVTSAQKNPTAFYLCASSRVGGRDTDTQYFGPGTRLTVL.

V is TRBV3-1 (or the pseudogene TRBV3-2) and J is TRBJ2-3; 7 bases are shared with TRBD1. V lost 5 bases to trimming and J lost 6 bases; unmatched junction nucleotides: 5. Germline assignment: CDR1 LGHDT and CDR2 YNNKEL (reference sequence). This CDR3 has 13 residues. The CDR3 protein is CASSSRGRDTQYF. The CDR3 DNA reads TGTGCCAGCAGCTCAAGGGGGCGCGATACGCAGTATTTT.

The chain carries TRBV28 and TRBJ1-1; weak D call: TRBD1 (6 bases). CDR3 length: 15 amino acids. From germline, CDR1 is MDHEN and CDR2 SYDVKM. V was pared by 5 bases and J by 1 base, with 14 bases between. CDR3 sequence (DNA): TGTGCCAGCAGTCCCAGGGGAATGGGGAACACTGAAGCTTTCTTT. It codes for CASSPRGMGNTEAFF.

The CDR3 is CASSYAGVGQFF. The CDR3 DNA reads TGTGCCAGCAGTTACGCCGGAGTGGGGCAGTTCTTC. The chain couples TRBV6-6 to TRBJ2-1; D remains unclear. The CDR3 runs to 12 residues. V lost 2 bases to trimming and J lost 12 bases, with 11 bases between them. Per germline, CDR1 MNHNY and CDR2 SVGAGI (reference sequence).

The CDR3 loop is CASSLSGRYYGYTF. CDR3 in DNA: TGTGCCAGCAGTTTATCGGGCAGATACTATGGCTACACCTTC. The gene calls are TRBV27 and TRBJ1-2; no definite D call. The germline gives CDR1 MNHEY, CDR2 SMNVEV (reference sequence). The CDR3 is made up of 14 amino acids. V shed 0 bases and J shed 3 bases, with 8 bases lying between them.

This chain uses TRBV19 with TRBJ1-5; unclear D gene. The CDR3 sequence is 13 residues long. Trimming took 3 bases from V and 9 from J, leaving 12 bases between them. The germline V gene has CDR1 LNHDA and CDR2 SQIVND (reference sequence). CDR3 in amino acids: CASSISARGPQHF. CDR3 DNA: TGTGCCAGTAGTATCTCCGCGCGGGGGCCCCAGCATTTT.

The gene calls are TRBV2 and TRBJ1-4, with D tentatively TRBD1 (5 bases). V was shortened by 6 bases and J by 8 bases, with 19 bases between the two germline ends. The CDR3 runs to 15 residues. CDR1 and CDR2 (germline): SNHLY, FYNNEI. CDR3 loop: CASRSKGTRGEKLFF. The CDR3 nucleotides read TGTGCCAGCAGGAGTAAGGGGACGCGGGGGGAAAAACTGTTTTTT.

The CDR3 bases are TGTGCCAGCAGCCAAGAGGGCAGCCGAAATGGCTACACCTTC. Its translation: CASSQEGSRNGYTF. The chain carries TRBV3-1 (or the pseudogene TRBV3-2) and TRBJ1-2; D is ambiguous. The ends were cut back, 0 bases at V and 6 bases at J, with 11 bases in the middle. The CDR3 runs 14 residues. Germline CDR1 LGHDT, CDR2 YNNKEL (reference sequence).

The V and J genes are TRBV6-5 and TRBJ2-7; D might be TRBD1 (6 bases). V shed 4 bases and J shed 5 bases, with 15 bases lying between them. This CDR3 contains 14 residues. The germline gives CDR1 MNHEY, CDR2 SVGAGI. CDR3 residues: CASSSRGTNHEQYF. The CDR3 DNA is TGTGCCAGCAGTTCCCGAGGGACAAACCACGAGCAGTACTTC.

This clone was recorded once. The V gene is TRBV18, the J gene TRBJ2-5; tentative D call: TRBD1 (5 bases). Trimming shortened V by 2 bases and J by 2 bases, and 12 bases separated the two germline ends. CDR1 is KGHSH and CDR2 is LQKENI in the germline V gene. The CDR3 length is 15 residues. CDR3 nucleotide sequence: TGTGCCAGCTCACCAAGTGGGCAGGGACAAGAGACCCAGTACTTC. Protein product: CASSPSGQGQETQYF.

This chain uses TRBV6-5 with TRBJ1-2; 9 nucleotides align to TRBD1. CDR3 size: 14 residues. With 6 bases clipped from V and 4 bases from J, the junction kept 6 bases outside the gene matches. Germline CDR1 reads MNHEY; CDR2 reads SVGAGI. The CDR3 nucleotides are TGTGCCAGCAGACCAGGACAGGGGTTCTATGGCTACACCTTC. It translates to CASRPGQGFYGYTF.

The chain is built from TRBV5-1 and TRBJ2-5; 13 bases line up with TRBD2. The CDR3 is 14 residues long. Germline-derived CDR1 and CDR2 are SGHRS and YFSETQ. V was clipped by 5 bases and J by 5 bases; unmatched bases: 3. The CDR3 DNA follows: TGCGCCAGCAGACAGGGACTAGCGGGGGAGACCCAGTACTTC. Protein: CASRQGLAGETQYF.

This clone turned up a few times. The J gene is TRBJ2-7, the V gene TRBV7-9; TRBD1 agrees at 8 bases. V dropped 1 base and J dropped 3; count of bases not matched to a gene: 2. CDR3 length: 14 residues. Germline assignment: CDR1 SEHNR and CDR2 FQNEAQ (reference sequence). The CDR3 DNA reads TGTGCCAGCAGCTTAGGAGACAGGGGCTACGAGCAGTACTTC. Translated: CASSLGDRGYEQYF.

This chain links TRBV3-1 (or the pseudogene TRBV3-2) with TRBJ1-3; D remains ambiguous. CDR3 length equals 13 residues. Germline V lookup: CDR1 LGHDT, CDR2 YNNKEL (reference sequence). Trimming removed 6 bases from V and 4 bases from J, with 10 bases in between. The CDR3 DNA reads as TGTGCCAGCAGTCAAAACTCGGGAAACACCATATATTTT. Translated: CASSQNSGNTIYF.

The rearrangement uses TRBV29-1 and TRBJ2-3; D might be TRBD2 (6 bases). V was pared by 7 bases and J by 6 bases, with 17 bases between. The germline V gene encodes CDR1 SQVTM and CDR2 ANQGSEA. This CDR3 contains 13 residues. The CDR3 sequence: CSGTGLLVDTQYF. CDR3 nucleotides: TGCAGCGGAACGGGACTTCTAGTGGATACGCAGTATTTT.

This chain links TRBV19 with TRBJ2-2; D is possibly TRBD2 (5 bases). V was trimmed by 5 bases and J by 5 bases, leaving 12 bases between them. CDR3 length: 14 amino acids. Germline values: CDR1 LNHDA, CDR2 SQIVND (reference sequence). The CDR3 loop reads CASSDYGWTGELFF. In nucleotides, the CDR3 is TGTGCCAGTAGTGACTACGGGTGGACCGGGGAGCTGTTTTTT.

The rearrangement joins TRBV7-2 to TRBJ1-1, with D unclear. Germline V gives CDR1 SGHTA, CDR2 FQGNSA. With 3 bases removed from V and 5 bases from J, the gap between germline ends came to 28 bases. This CDR3 spans 19 amino acids. This CDR3 reads CASSFRFGREGLKGTEAFF. CDR3 DNA sequence: TGTGCCAGCAGCTTTAGGTTTGGGCGCGAGGGTTTAAAAGGGACTGAAGCTTTCTTT. The full variable domain, its missing parts supplied by reference TRBV7-2 and TRBJ1-1, is GAGVSQSPSNKVTEKGKDVELRCDPISGHTALYWYRQSLGQGLEFLIYFQGNSAPDKSGLPSDRFSAERTGGSVSTLTIQRTQQEDSAVYLCASSFRFGREGLKGTEAFFGQGTRLTVV.

The chain has TRBV15 and TRBJ1-6, with 7 nucleotides matching TRBD1. Trimming took 5 bases from V and 9 from J; bases not matched to a gene: 13. In germline, CDR1 is LNHNV, CDR2 YYDKDF (reference sequence). This CDR3 is built from 16 residues. The CDR3, as DNA: TGTGCCACCAGCCGAGGGGACAGATCGGCTGGTTCACCCCTCCACTTT. It specifies CATSRGDRSAGSPLHF.

This chain connects TRBV2 to TRBJ1-1, with D unresolved. CDR1 SNHLY and CDR2 FYNNEI come from the germline V gene. Trimming took off 7 bases at V and 1 base at J, with 10 bases between the two ends. The length of the CDR3 is 13 residues. CDR3 nucleotide sequence: TGTGCCAGCACCATACACCAGAACACTGAAGCTTTCTTT. Its protein is CASTIHQNTEAFF. The whole variable domain, filled in from reference TRBV2 and TRBJ1-1, reads EPEVTQTPSHQVTQMGQEVILRCVPISNHLYFYWYRQILGQKVEFLVSFYNNEISEKSEIFDDQFSVERPDGSNFTLKIRSTKLEDSAMYFCASTIHQNTEAFFGQGTRLTVV.

V is TRBV29-1 and J is TRBJ2-7; TRBD1 matches 12 bases. J lost 2 bases, V lost 7 bases, and 3 bases had no gene match. CDR1 is SQVTM, CDR2 ANQGSEA, per germline. The CDR3 loop spans 13 amino acids. The DNA of the CDR3 is TGCAGCGCCCGGGACAGGGGGCCCTACGAGCAGTACTTC. Encoded protein: CSARDRGPYEQYF.

The chain employs TRBV12-3 or TRBV12-4 and TRBJ2-7; tentatively, D is TRBD2 (5 bases). V shed 2 bases and J shed 3 bases, with 8 bases lying between them. This CDR3 has 13 residues. CDR3 sequence reads: CASSLREFYEQYF. In DNA form, the CDR3 reads TGTGCCAGCAGTTTAAGGGAGTTCTACGAGCAGTACTTC.

The table lists this clone with a few counts. V gene TRBV7-2 combines with J gene TRBJ1-5, with 7 nucleotides matching TRBD1. The J segment lost 4 bases and the V segment lost 4 bases, leaving 4 bases of the junction unmatched. The CDR3 is 14 amino acids. Germline CDR1 and CDR2: SGHTA and FQGNSA. The CDR3 loop is CASSSAGQNQPQHF. The DNA of the CDR3 is TGTGCCAGCAGCTCTGCGGGACAGAATCAGCCCCAGCATTTT.

The chain carries TRBV6-1 and TRBJ1-1, with D tentatively TRBD1 (5 bases). CDR1 and CDR2 (germline): MNHNS, SASEGT. The V end lost 0 bases, the J end lost 8 bases, and 16 bases lay between the germline ends. The CDR3 totals 15 residues. CDR3 bases: TGTGCCAGCAGTGAAGCCTGGGGCAGGGCGACGGAAGCTTTCTTT. It translates to CASSEAWGRATEAFF.

The chain's CDR3 is CASSLSQAYEQYF. The CDR3 DNA is TGTGCCAGCAGCTTAAGTCAGGCCTACGAGCAGTACTTC. V is TRBV5-5 and J is TRBJ2-7, with no clear D. The CDR3 is 13 amino acids. CDR1 SGHKS and CDR2 YYEKEE come from the germline V gene (reference sequence). V was cut by 2 bases and J by 2 bases, with 8 bases left in between. The full variable domain, rest sourced from reference TRBV5-5 and TRBJ2-7, is DAGVTQSPTHLIKTRGQQVTLRCSPISGHKSVSWYQQVLGQGPQFIFQYYEKEERGRGNFPDRFSARQFPNYSSELNVNALLLGDSALYLCASSLSQAYEQYFGPGTRLTVT.

The chain joins TRBV2 to TRBJ2-3, with 9 bases aligning to TRBD2. Germline assignment: CDR1 SNHLY and CDR2 FYNNEI. V was clipped by 4 bases and J by 3 bases; unmatched bases: 8. This CDR3 is 16 amino acids long. The CDR3 is CASSGPSGMRTDTQYF. The CDR3 DNA follows: TGTGCCAGCAGTGGCCCTAGCGGGATGAGAACAGATACGCAGTATTTT.

This clone was counted between two and nine times. This chain joins TRBV5-1 and TRBJ2-1, with D perhaps matching TRBD1 (7 bases). The length of the CDR3 is 13 residues. With 3 bases removed from V and 8 bases from J, the gap between germline ends came to 12 bases. Germline values: CDR1 SGHRS, CDR2 YFSETQ. DNA of the CDR3: TGCGCCAGCAGCTGGGGCAGGGGGGATGAGCAGTTCTTC. It specifies CASSWGRGDEQFF. The variable domain in full, completed from reference TRBV5-1 and TRBJ2-1, reads KAGVTQTPRYLIKTRGQQVTLSCSPISGHRSVSWYQQTPGQGLQFLFEYFSETQRNKGNFPGRFSGRQFSNSRSEMNVSTLELGDSALYLCASSWGRGDEQFFGPGTRLTVL.

The chain is built from TRBV7-3 and TRBJ2-1; D is uncertain. V lost 3 bases and J 0 bases, leaving 12 bases between the germline ends. Germline V CDR1 and CDR2: SGHTA, FQGTGA. There are 16 residues in the CDR3. The CDR3 DNA follows: TGTGCCAGCAGCTTCCGTCTAGTGAGCTCCTACAATGAGCAGTTCTTC. Amino acids: CASSFRLVSSYNEQFF. The variable domain in full, completed from reference TRBV7-3 and TRBJ2-1, reads GAGVSQTPSNKVTEKGKYVELRCDPISGHTALYWYRQSLGQGPEFLIYFQGTGAADDSGLPNDRFFAVRPEGSVSTLKIQRTERGDSAVYLCASSFRLVSSYNEQFFGPGTRLTVL.